A single T cell receptor (beta chain) is shown here with its context. Its antigen is currently unknown. Exclusion of a patient followed from autoimmune disease history or systemic immunosuppression. Sequenced by immunoSEQ multiplex PCR; TCRdb stores in-frame clones only, minus some. The profile shows about 77,000 clones, around four fifths of them singletons. The sample is drawn from a study of OX40 agonist ivuxolimab in advanced cancers. On the study more broadly: The patients got ivuxolimab, which is an agonistic anti-OX40 (CD134) antibody. Prior anti-PD-1, anti-PD-L1 or anti-CTLA-4 therapy was allowed; approximately 40% had some. Overall study findings and caveats: CD8+ T cells showed, on average, more clonal expansion than CD4+ cells.

V gave up 6 bases and J gave up 6 bases, with 14 bases separating them. Germline CDR1 reads KGHSH; CDR2 reads LQKENI. CDR3 length equals 14 residues. This rearrangement joins TRBV18 to TRBJ2-2, with D possibly TRBD1 on 6 matching bases. Sequencing was performed on CD4+ or CD8+ T cells sorted from blood, taken in a trial of the OX40 agonist ivuxolimab. The source of this sequence is an adult with an advanced solid tumor such as melanoma, head and neck, liver or kidney cancer. CDR3 bases: TGTGCCAGCTCGCAACAGGGATCGGCCGGGGAGCTGTTTTTT. It is translated as CASSQQGSAGELFF. The full variable domain, its missing parts supplied by reference TRBV18 and TRBJ2-2, is NAGVMQNPRHLVRRRGQEARLRCSPMKGHSHVYWYRQLPEEGLKFMVYLQKENIIDESGMPKERFSAEFPKEGPSILRIQQVVRGDSAAYFCASSQQGSAGELFFGEGSRLTVL.